This TCR beta chain was retrieved from a study of blood T cell repertoires in COVID-19. Some clones are missing from TCRdb's copy, which holds only in-frame ones; the method was immunoSEQ multiplex PCR. The sample lists 470,000 or so clones; 80% to 90% were seen once. Trimming took 0 bases from V and 2 from J, leaving 5 bases between them. The CDR3 runs to 13 residues. Germline values: CDR1 SGHTS, CDR2 YDEGEE. Notes on this clone: The same CDR3 is also encoded by other DNA sequences in this sample.

This receptor was taken from a human donor in a cohort sampled during active COVID-19. The specimen was peripheral blood. J is TRBJ1-2 and V is TRBV5-8; D uncertain. CDR3 sequence (DNA): TGTGCCAGCAGCTTGGGCCAGAACTATGGCTACACCTTC. It codes for CASSLGQNYGYTF.